These T cell receptor beta chains were read from a single sample in a study of cytomegalovirus exposure and HLA in healthy donors. Clones were read by immunoSEQ multiplex PCR, and TCRdb kept only the in-frame ones, dropping some. Here the sample spans roughly 160,000 clones, 60% to 85% being singletons. The sample comprised PBMCs. All receptors derive from a woman aged 50 to 65 in good health and CMV-seropositive. Each CDR3 is given with its conserved first and last residue. The order of the fields is D gene, J gene, V gene, CDR3 DNA, CDR3 protein. A D gene is named only where the DNA matches it firmly.

>-|TRBJ1-1|TRBV5-1
TGCGCCAGCAACCTAGCTTCCCCGGGGATCACTGAAGCTTTCTTT
CASNLASPGITEAFF
>TRBD2|TRBJ2-5|TRBV11-3
TGTGCCAGCAGCACTGGACTAGCGGGGGCCGGGGAGACCCAGTACTTC
CASSTGLAGAGETQYF
>-|TRBJ2-1|TRBV29-1
TGCAGCGTTGATTGGCAGGGGAAGACCTGGCGTGAGCAGTTCTTC
CSVDWQGKTWREQFF
>TRBD1|TRBJ1-3|TRBV4-1
TGCGCCAGCAGCCATGTCCGACGTAAACAGGGGGATTTGAACACCATATATTTT
CASSHVRRKQGDLNTIYF
>TRBD1|TRBJ1-4|TRBV28
TGTGCCAGCAGGGGGACAGGGACTAATGAAAAACTGTTTTTT
CASRGTGTNEKLFF
>TRBD1|TRBJ1-2|TRBV7-8
TGTGCCAGCAGTTCGATGGACAGGGGGCTGGGTGGCTACACCTTC
CASSSMDRGLGGYTF
>-|TRBJ1-3|TRBV6-5
TGTGCCAGCAGTTATCGGGGTAGTTTCGGAAACACCATATATTTT
CASSYRGSFGNTIYF
>TRBD2|TRBJ2-1|TRBV7-8
TGTGCCAGCAGCTCCGGACAACTCGTGTTAGCGGGATCAGGGGAGCAGTTCTTC
CASSSGQLVLAGSGEQFF
>TRBD2|TRBJ2-3|TRBV15
TGTGCCACCAGCAGTAGCGGGGGGGCATCTGATACGCAGTATTTT
CATSSSGGASDTQYF
>TRBD1|TRBJ1-4|TRBV5-4
TGTGCCAGCAGCTTGGCCGGGACAGGGAATGAAAAACTGTTTTTT
CASSLAGTGNEKLFF